This T cell receptor beta chain emerged from a study of CD8+CD57+ T cells in acquired aplastic anemia. After removal of 1 base from V and 4 bases from J, the junction contained 3 bases not matched to a gene. Germline CDR1 SGHVS, CDR2 FNYEAQ. The CDR3 is made up of 14 amino acids. TCR beta VDJ and CDR3 profiling used genomic DNA as template. TCRdb analysed the reads with MiXCR anew, one entry per CDR3 protein. In the table there are approximately 57,000 distinct CDR3 sequences, about 56% of which are singletons. As concerns this clonotype: Its antigen is undetermined.

Sequencing involved patients with CD8+CD57+ cell expansion previously shown by flow cytometry. Study results and caveats: Patients and controls had in common 25 to 35 CD8+ CDR3 sequences.

Material: sorted CD4+, CD8+, or CD8+CD57+ T cells (not recorded which) from PBMCs. The chain couples TRBV7-6 to TRBJ2-7, with TRBD1 matching over 8 bases. The receptor's source is a human donor with aplastic anemia. The CDR3 DNA reads TGTGCCAGCAGCTTAGTGACAGGGGAATACGAGCAGTACTTC. As protein: CASSLVTGEYEQYF.